This passage covers 27 T cell receptor beta chains from one sample sequenced in a study of shared clonotypes between healthy human individuals. Repertoires were generated with immunoSEQ multiplex PCR, while TCRdb's copy carries only in-frame clones and drops some. The sample carries fewer than 1.6 million clones, approximately 98.5% recorded once. Sequenced sample: naive CD4+ T cells sorted from blood. Sample subset: CD45RA+ positively selected. The receptors here all came from a man younger than 40 in good health.

The genes are TRBV29-1 and TRBJ1-1; maybe TRBD1 (6 bases). With 7 bases removed from V and 5 bases from J, the gap between germline ends came to 17 bases. The length of the CDR3 is 13 residues. Germline V gene lookup returns CDR1 SQVTM and CDR2 ANQGSEA. The CDR3 bases are TGCAGCGCCCTCAGGGGTTCGGGGACTGAAGCTTTCTTT. Encoded protein: CSALRGSGTEAFF.

This clone is a singleton in its sample. The chain has TRBV6-1 and TRBJ2-5; D gene uncertain. Germline values: CDR1 MNHNS, CDR2 SASEGT. The CDR3 is 12 amino acids. Trimming removed 2 bases at V and 3 bases at J, with 4 bases between. Here the CDR3 DNA reads TGTGCCAGCAGTGAAAGGGAAGAGACCCAGTACTTC. It is translated as CASSEREETQYF.

The rearrangement links TRBV6-5 to TRBJ2-3, with no clear D. The CDR3 has 14 amino acids. Germline V gene data show CDR1 as MNHEY and CDR2 as SVGAGI. Trimming removed 6 bases from V and 2 bases from J, with 12 bases in between. The CDR3 region has the DNA TGTGCCAGCAGGCCCCGGGCGTACACAGATACGCAGTATTTT. This codes for CASRPRAYTDTQYF.

This chain links TRBV29-1 with TRBJ2-1, with 10 bases that match TRBD1. Germline V lookup: CDR1 SQVTM, CDR2 ANQGSEA. Losses at the gene ends were 7 bases for V and 7 bases for J; bases not matched to a gene: 7. This CDR3 spans 13 amino acids. Here the CDR3 DNA reads TGCAGCGGGGGGACAGGGGAAAGGAATGAGCAGTTCTTC. This sequence encodes CSGGTGERNEQFF.

The rearrangement links TRBV5-4 to TRBJ2-1; TRBD1 aligns across 11 bases. CDR1 and CDR2 from the germline V gene are SGHNT and YYREEE (reference sequence). CDR3 length: 16 amino acids. J gave up 6 bases and V 4 bases, and 9 bases lay outside the gene matches. Written as DNA, the CDR3 is TGTGCCAGCAGCGCCCCTCTAGGACAGGGGGCCAATGAGCAGTTCTTC. Residues: CASSAPLGQGANEQFF.

This chain joins TRBV14 and TRBJ2-6; possibly TRBD1 or TRBD2 for D (7 bases each). Germline CDR1 reads SGHDN; CDR2 reads FVKESK. This CDR3 comprises 16 residues. The V gene lost 4 bases and the J gene lost 2 bases, with 12 bases spanning the gap. CDR3 amino acids: CASSPGGAAGANVLTF. In DNA, the CDR3 is TGTGCCAGCAGCCCAGGGGGGGCGGCTGGGGCCAACGTCCTGACTTTC. The variable domain in full, completed from reference TRBV14 and TRBJ2-6, reads EAGVTQFPSHSVIEKGQTVTLRCDPISGHDNLYWYRRVMGKEIKFLLHFVKESKQDESGMPNNRFLAERTGGTYSTLKVQPAELEDSGVYFCASSPGGAAGANVLTFGAGSRLTVL.

The chain has TRBV6-6 and TRBJ1-2; D unresolved. There are 12 residues in the CDR3. The V end was cut by 6 bases, the J end by 5 bases, with 10 bases between. Germline V gene sequence: CDR1 MNHNY, CDR2 SVGAGI (reference sequence). In DNA form, the CDR3 reads TGTGCCAGCAGCCACACCGTTTATGGCTACACCTTC. Translated, it gives CASSHTVYGYTF.

This chain links TRBV6-6 with TRBJ1-5; TRBD1 matches at 7 bases. This CDR3 comprises 15 residues. Trimming cost V 0 bases and J 6 bases; bases outside gene matches: 5. The germline gives CDR1 MNHNY, CDR2 SVGAGI (reference sequence). CDR3: CASSYSRQGRQPQHF. In nucleotides, the CDR3 is TGTGCCAGCAGTTACTCGAGACAGGGCCGTCAGCCCCAGCATTTT.

The chain uses TRBV28 and TRBJ2-7; tentative D call: TRBD2 (6 bases). The CDR3 has 15 amino acids. V lost 3 bases to trimming and J lost 3 bases, with 15 bases between them. Germline V gives CDR1 MDHEN, CDR2 SYDVKM. CDR3 bases: TGTGCCAGCAGTTTCGTAGGACTATCCAACTACGAGCAGTACTTC. Its translation is CASSFVGLSNYEQYF.

The chain combines TRBV7-9 with TRBJ2-2, with TRBD2 identical over 11 bases. The CDR3 spans 16 residues. In germline, CDR1 is SEHNR, CDR2 FQNEAQ (reference sequence). With V trimmed by 4 bases and J by 3 bases, 4 bases remained unmatched. The CDR3 sequence: CASSSGLAGYTGELFF. The CDR3 DNA is TGTGCCAGCAGCTCCGGACTAGCGGGTTACACCGGGGAGCTGTTTTTT.

The chain combines TRBV11-1 with TRBJ2-1; D is uncertain. CDR1 is SGHAT and CDR2 is FQDESV in the germline V gene (reference sequence). V lost 5 bases and J lost 6, with 11 bases in between. The CDR3 spans 13 residues. The CDR3 spells CASSRTWFNEQFF. The CDR3 coding sequence is TGTGCCAGCAGCCGCACATGGTTCAATGAGCAGTTCTTC.

The genes are TRBV5-1 and TRBJ1-3; unclear D gene. CDR3 length equals 16 residues. Germline V lookup: CDR1 SGHRS, CDR2 YFSETQ. Trimming removed 1 base from V and 0 bases from J, with 11 bases in between. The chain's CDR3 is CASSLLTADSGNTIYF. The DNA of the CDR3 is TGCGCCAGCAGCTTGCTTACCGCTGACTCTGGAAACACCATATATTTT. The whole variable domain, remainder taken from reference TRBV5-1 and TRBJ1-3, is KAGVTQTPRYLIKTRGQQVTLSCSPISGHRSVSWYQQTPGQGLQFLFEYFSETQRNKGNFPGRFSGRQFSNSRSEMNVSTLELGDSALYLCASSLLTADSGNTIYFGEGSWLTVV.

Notes on this clone: Additional DNA sequences in this sample encode the identical CDR3. The rearrangement uses TRBV5-1 and TRBJ1-1, with unresolved D. The CDR3 is made up of 13 amino acids. Trimming removed 1 base at V and 0 bases at J, with 4 bases between. Germline loops: CDR1 SGHRS, CDR2 YFSETQ. CDR3 residues: CASSLSMNTEAFF. In nucleotides, the CDR3 is TGCGCCAGCAGCTTGAGTATGAACACTGAAGCTTTCTTT.

The CDR3 DNA sequence: TGCGCCAGCAGCCAAATCCCCGGGGTTTCCTACGAGCAGTACTTC. As protein: CASSQIPGVSYEQYF. The chain combines TRBV4-1 with TRBJ2-7; maybe TRBD2 (5 bases). The V and J ends lost 2 bases and 1 base respectively, with 12 bases between them. CDR1 is MGHRA and CDR2 is YSYEKL in the germline V gene. CDR3 size: 15 residues.

The chain links TRBV5-1 to TRBJ1-1; D remains ambiguous. The germline CDR1 and CDR2 sequences are SGHRS and YFSETQ. Trimming removed 0 bases from V and 11 bases from J, with 8 bases in between. The CDR3 extends over 11 amino acids. In nucleotides, the CDR3 is TGCGCCAGCAGCTTGGATGCAGACGCTTTCTTT. Translation gives CASSLDADAFF.

The chain combines TRBV27 with TRBJ2-1; 14 bases match TRBD2. CDR1 and CDR2 from the germline V gene are MNHEY and SMNVEV (reference sequence). V shed 2 bases and J 7 bases; nucleotides not matched to a gene: 7. The CDR3 loop spans 17 amino acids. The chain's CDR3 is CASSLLGLAGVANEQFF. CDR3 DNA sequence: TGTGCCAGCAGTTTACTGGGACTAGCGGGAGTAGCTAATGAGCAGTTCTTC.

The V gene is TRBV5-6, the J gene TRBJ2-7; 8 positions agree with TRBD2. Germline V gene sequence: CDR1 SGHDT, CDR2 YYEEEE. The V segment lost 1 base and the J segment 3 bases; nucleotides outside the gene matches: 9. This CDR3 spans 16 amino acids. In DNA form, the CDR3 reads TGTGCCAGCAGCTTGATGGGAGCGGGAGTGGTCTACGAGCAGTACTTC. Its protein product is CASSLMGAGVVYEQYF.

This chain links TRBV5-1 with TRBJ2-5, with TRBD1 matching over 9 bases. V lost 3 bases and J lost 4; bases outside the gene matches: 4. CDR3 length: 14 amino acids. Germline CDR1 and CDR2: SGHRS and YFSETQ. The CDR3: CASSSPTGGETQYF. CDR3 DNA: TGCGCCAGCAGCTCCCCGACAGGGGGAGAGACCCAGTACTTC.

The chain links TRBV5-1 to TRBJ2-7; D is uncertain. The germline V gene encodes CDR1 SGHRS and CDR2 YFSETQ. The CDR3 extends over 16 amino acids. The germline V and J ends were trimmed by 4 bases and 1 base, with 18 bases remaining between them. As DNA, the CDR3 is TGCGCCAGCAGCCCCCGGGCAGACGTTGTTTCCTACGAGCAGTACTTC. Translation gives CASSPRADVVSYEQYF.

J is TRBJ2-2 and V is TRBV19, with D possibly matching TRBD1 (6 bases). Trimming left V 3 bases short and J 5 bases short, with 13 bases between. The CDR3 runs 15 residues. Germline V gene sequence: CDR1 LNHDA, CDR2 SQIVND (reference sequence). In DNA form, the CDR3 reads TGTGCCAGTAGTATTATCGGGACATATACCGGGGAGCTGTTTTTT. It codes for CASSIIGTYTGELFF. The whole variable domain, remainder taken from reference TRBV19 and TRBJ2-2, is DGGITQSPKYLFRKEGQNVTLSCEQNLNHDAMYWYRQDPGQGLRLIYYSQIVNDFQKGDIAEGYSVSREKKESFPLTVTSAQKNPTAFYLCASSIIGTYTGELFFGEGSRLTVL.

The chain recombines TRBV7-6 with TRBJ2-1, with 15 bases identical to TRBD2. The V segment lost 1 base and the J segment 6 bases; nucleotides outside the gene matches: 4. Germline CDR1 reads SGHVS; CDR2 reads FNYEAQ. This CDR3 spans 17 amino acids. Here the CDR3 reads CASSLGGLAGGGNEQFF. CDR3 coding DNA: TGTGCCAGCAGCTTAGGGGGACTAGCGGGAGGCGGCAATGAGCAGTTCTTC.

The gene calls are TRBV5-4 and TRBJ2-3; 8 bases map to TRBD1. V lost 3 bases and J lost 0; bases outside the gene matches: 6. The CDR3 has 16 amino acids. In germline, CDR1 is SGHNT, CDR2 YYREEE (reference sequence). The chain's CDR3 is CASSWDRPGSTDTQYF. The CDR3 coding sequence is TGTGCCAGCAGCTGGGACAGGCCGGGAAGCACAGATACGCAGTATTTT.

The chain couples TRBV30 to TRBJ2-1; no clear D gene. V was cut by 2 bases and J by 10 bases, with 9 bases left in between. CDR3 size: 11 residues. The germline V gene has CDR1 GTSNPN and CDR2 SVGIG (reference sequence). The CDR3, as DNA: TGTGCCTGGAGTCCAGGACGGGAGCAGTTCTTC. This encodes CAWSPGREQFF.

The chain combines TRBV28 with TRBJ2-5; 7 bases fit TRBD1. After removal of 2 bases from V and 5 bases from J, the junction contained 8 bases not matched to a gene. The CDR3 length is 15 residues. Germline V gene lookup returns CDR1 MDHEN and CDR2 SYDVKM. DNA for the CDR3: TGTGCCAGCAGTTTAACCCTAGGGGGCGGGGAGACCCAGTACTTC. The encoded protein is CASSLTLGGGETQYF.

This clone was counted once. The rearrangement uses TRBV7-3 and TRBJ2-7; D perhaps matches TRBD2 (5 bases). The CDR3 has 15 amino acids. The V end lost 5 bases, the J end lost 7 bases, and 21 bases lay between the germline ends. Germline V gene sequence: CDR1 SGHTA, CDR2 FQGTGA. CDR3 in amino acids: CASSLGLAPVWEQYF. The CDR3 DNA reads as TGTGCCAGCAGCCTCGGACTTGCCCCGGTTTGGGAGCAGTACTTC.

The CDR3 nucleotides are TGTGCCTCCCCGACCGAGGGAGGTATTCATGGCTACACCTTC. The encoded protein is CASPTEGGIHGYTF. The chain combines TRBV7-2 with TRBJ1-2; D remains unclear. This CDR3 has 14 amino acids. The ends were cut back, 11 bases at V and 6 bases at J, with 22 bases in the middle. Germline V gene sequence: CDR1 SGHTA, CDR2 FQGNSA.

J is TRBJ2-7 and V is TRBV5-8, with TRBD1 as a possible D gene (6 bases). The germline V gene encodes CDR1 SGHTS and CDR2 YDEGEE. This CDR3 comprises 16 residues. The V end lost 2 bases, the J end lost 1 base, and 16 bases lay between the germline ends. The CDR3 DNA reads TGTGCCAGCAGCTTCCCCGAGGGGGTTTGGTCCTACGAGCAGTACTTC. It specifies CASSFPEGVWSYEQYF.